This TCR beta chain was captured in a study of blood T cell repertoires in COVID-19. The wider study: Samples came from the United States, Italy and Spain, spanning acute and convalescent COVID-19. The cDNA or gDNA used as material had been derived from T cells, B-cell-depleted T cells, or PBMCs.

Germline V gene lookup returns CDR1 SGHRS and CDR2 YFSETQ. CDR3 length: 13 residues. V was cut by 5 bases and J by 2 bases, with 11 bases left in between. Some clones are missing from TCRdb's copy, which holds only in-frame ones; the method was immunoSEQ multiplex PCR. The sample has about 170,000 clones; around 77% are singletons. The sequenced sample was peripheral blood. This clonotype was sampled from a man between 65 and 80 years old with acute or convalescent COVID-19. This rearrangement joins TRBV5-1 to TRBJ2-7; D possibly corresponds to TRBD1 (5 bases). CDR3 sequence (DNA): TGCGCCAGCAGGGCCCAGGGCCCCTACGAGCAGTACTTC. It translates to CASRAQGPYEQYF.